The T cell receptor (beta chain) described here comes from a study of blood T cells in healthy people across ages. Study in general: Using template switching, researchers captured about one barcoded beta molecule for each two T cells.

V dropped 0 bases and J dropped 10 bases, with 10 bases sitting between them. Per germline, CDR1 LGHNA and CDR2 YSLEER. This CDR3 region has 14 residues. A J-beta primer mix and a sample-barcoded 5' primer were used in a second PCR of roughly 7 to 12 cycles. TCRdb reprocessed the 5' RACE reads with MiXCR, giving one entry per CDR3 protein. The sample holds some 690,000 distinct CDR3 sequences, 22% seen once. Comments on this clonotype: The antigen remains undetermined.

General study points: TCR beta diversity, measured per million T cells, fell in a roughly linear way with age.

Staff drew ten milliliters of peripheral blood from each donor. Sequencing was done on a sample of blood. The genes are TRBV4-3 and TRBJ1-6; D remains unclear. This TCR was sampled from a man aged 65 to 85 in good health. In DNA form, the CDR3 reads TGCGCCAGCAGCCAAGAGTCGGTGGGATCACCCCTCCACTTT. It yields the protein CASSQESVGSPLHF.